The sequence of this T cell receptor beta chain was determined in a study of technical replicates of blood from several donors. J gave up 0 bases and V 8 bases, and 5 bases lay outside the gene matches. The CDR3 loop spans 15 amino acids. Germline V gene data show CDR1 as KGHSH and CDR2 as LQKENI. Clones were read by immunoSEQ multiplex PCR, and TCRdb kept only the in-frame ones, dropping some. This repertoire shows tens of thousands of clones, nearly 95% found once; its top ten account for 0.3% to 0.45%. This TCR came from a human donor in good health. V gene TRBV18 combines with J gene TRBJ1-1, with 11 bases lining up with TRBD1. Material: T cells isolated from PBMCs. CDR3 DNA: TGTGCCAGCACTGGGACAGGGGGAATGAACACTGAAGCTTTCTTT. Encoded protein: CASTGTGGMNTEAFF. The whole variable domain, filled in from reference TRBV18 and TRBJ1-1, reads NAGVMQNPRHLVRRRGQEARLRCSPMKGHSHVYWYRQLPEEGLKFMVYLQKENIIDESGMPKERFSAEFPKEGPSILRIQQVVRGDSAAYFCASTGTGGMNTEAFFGQGTRLTVV.